This paragraph covers one T cell receptor (beta chain) sequence. The antigen remains undetermined. This sample is drawn from a study of T cell clonotyping in hematopoietic cell transplantation. Overall study: Cytoreduction preceded collection of pretransplant recipient samples.

General study findings and limits: Broader posttransplant TCR repertoire diversity was predicted by graft donor and pretransplant recipient Inverse Simpson Index values. After transplant, recipient diversity fell while pathologically expanded clonotypes grew through day 180.

Described time point: recipient sample about 28 days before transplant, after cytoreduction. Blood collection times were about day -28 and days 30, 100, 180 posttransplant. V gave up 6 bases and J gave up 6 bases; unmatched junction bases: 8. Germline CDR1 SGHKS, CDR2 YYEKEE (reference sequence). CDR3 length equals 14 residues. Assay used: immunoSEQ multiplex PCR; TCRdb lists only in-frame clones, some missing. The sample lists some 7,800 clones, more than 75% seen once, with 7% to 8.5% in the top ten. V usage is TRBV5-5 and J usage is TRBJ1-4; 7 positions match TRBD1. This material consisted of peripheral blood mononuclear cells, taken before stem cell transplant. The clonotype originates from a man in his fifties or sixties with acute myeloid leukemia. Some clones in this sample may be carry-over from other donors' samples. Written as DNA, the CDR3 is TGTGCCAGCACCATGACAGGGTTGGATGAAAAACTGTTTTTT. It codes for CASTMTGLDEKLFF.